The 5 T cell receptor beta chains below come from one sample, sequenced in a study of CD8 T cells in Susac syndrome (dated by TCRdb to the late 2010s). The library was made by the immunoSEQ multiplex PCR assay. RNA was extracted using the RNeasy kit, and about 0.45 to 1 microgram was reverse transcribed with random hexamers. TCRdb passed the public sequencing reads through fastp at Q25 and MiXCR, retaining productive beta sequences. Duplicate CDR3 protein sequences are folded into a single record with the most common DNA and genes. The sample table contains some 170,000 distinct CDR3 sequences; only one count was recorded for around 94% of them. Of the sample, around 0.094% falls within the top ten clones. The sequenced sample was CD4+ T cells from PBMCs. These receptors originate from a human donor with Susac syndrome.

The chain joins TRBV12-3 or TRBV12-4 to TRBJ1-5; the D is unclear. The V gene lost 3 bases and the J gene lost 1 base, with 10 bases spanning the gap. CDR3 size: 15 residues. This CDR3 is CASSFREGSNQPQHF. The CDR3 nucleotides read TGTGCCAGCAGTTTCCGGGAAGGGAGCAATCAGCCCCAGCATTTT.

J is TRBJ1-2 and V is TRBV28, with D perhaps matching TRBD1 (6 bases). Germline CDR1 MDHEN, CDR2 SYDVKM. Trimming left V 5 bases short and J 5 bases short, with 18 bases between. The CDR3 has 15 residues. DNA of the CDR3: TGTGCCAGCAGTCCCCACAAAAACAGGGCTTATGGCTACACCTTC. As protein: CASSPHKNRAYGYTF.

This chain joins TRBV11-2 and TRBJ2-5, with 7 bases lining up with TRBD1. Losses at the gene ends were 5 bases for V and 2 bases for J; bases not matched to a gene: 11. In germline, CDR1 is SGHAT, CDR2 FQNNGV. The CDR3 runs to 16 residues. The CDR3: CASSLRQGWTQETQYF. CDR3 coding DNA: TGTGCCAGCAGCCTCCGACAGGGTTGGACACAAGAGACCCAGTACTTC.

V gene TRBV5-6 combines with J gene TRBJ2-4, with D hard to call. The germline V and J ends were trimmed by 0 bases and 5 bases, with 12 bases remaining between them. CDR3 length equals 15 residues. Germline CDR1 and CDR2: SGHDT and YYEEEE. The CDR3 reads CASSLGWTDQNIQYF. The CDR3 DNA is TGTGCCAGCAGCTTGGGATGGACGGACCAAAACATTCAGTACTTC.

The rearrangement links TRBV4-3 to TRBJ2-3; TRBD2 matches 10 bases. The V and J ends lost 0 bases and 7 bases, in that order; junction bases with no gene match: 13. The CDR3 has 18 residues. Germline V gives CDR1 LGHNA, CDR2 YSLEER. Here the CDR3 DNA reads TGCGCCAGCAGCCAAGAATCTTGGGCTAGCGGGAGCGCCTATACGCAGTATTTT. Protein: CASSQESWASGSAYTQYF.